These 20 T cell receptor beta chains came from one sample sequenced in a study of T cell responses to AZD1222 COVID-19 vaccine. Assay used: immunoSEQ multiplex PCR; TCRdb lists only in-frame clones, some missing. The data contain 150,000 or so clones, just under 95% of them seen just once; the ten biggest clones take up 1.1% to 1.5%. The source was peripheral blood, collected on day 0 of AZD1222 vaccination. These receptors all come from an adult in good health.

The chain is built from TRBV28 and TRBJ2-1, with D perhaps assigned TRBD1 or TRBD2 (5 bases each). There are 14 residues in the CDR3. V lost 4 bases and J 7 bases, leaving 14 bases between the germline ends. In germline, CDR1 is MDHEN, CDR2 SYDVKM. The DNA of the CDR3 is TGTGCCAGCAGTTCCGGGGCAAGGGTGAATGAGCAGTTCTTC. This codes for CASSSGARVNEQFF.

V is TRBV12-5 and J is TRBJ2-1, with TRBD2 matching 8 bases. The germline gives CDR1 LGHNT, CDR2 FRNRAP. V trimming: 10 bases; J trimming: 5 bases; junction bases outside the gene matches: 16. CDR3 length: 16 residues. The chain's CDR3 is CATLDGGALTHNEQFF. The CDR3 DNA sequence: TGTGCTACCCTGGACGGGGGGGCCTTAACGCACAATGAGCAGTTCTTC.

V usage is TRBV14 and J usage is TRBJ1-4, with D tentatively TRBD1 (6 bases). The CDR3 contains 16 residues. V lost 0 bases to trimming and J lost 8 bases, with 16 bases between them. Germline-derived CDR1 and CDR2 are SGHDN and FVKESK. DNA for the CDR3: TGTGCCAGCAGCCAAGATAGGCGAAGGGGGGAGGAAAAACTGTTTTTT. Amino acids: CASSQDRRRGEEKLFF.

Here the CDR3 DNA reads TGTGCCAGCAGCTTAGATCCGGACAGGGATCTTCATCAGCCCCAGCATTTT. This encodes CASSLDPDRDLHQPQHF. J is TRBJ1-5 and V is TRBV11-2; the match to TRBD1 covers 8 bases. Germline V gene sequence: CDR1 SGHAT, CDR2 FQNNGV. This CDR3 region has 17 residues. J was trimmed by 5 bases and V by 0 bases; bases with no gene match: 9.

The V call is TRBV9, the J call TRBJ2-3; D tentatively reads TRBD1 or TRBD2 (6 bases each). Trimming took off 4 bases at V and 6 bases at J, with 12 bases between the two ends. Germline lookup yields CDR1 SGDLS and CDR2 YYNGEE. CDR3 length: 13 amino acids. The CDR3 DNA follows: TGTGCCAGCAGCAAGAGGGGGGCGGATACGCAGTATTTT. It specifies CASSKRGADTQYF.

The V call is TRBV19, the J call TRBJ1-3; perhaps TRBD1 as D (5 bases). V was pared by 5 bases and J by 0 bases, with 14 bases between. The CDR3 spans 16 residues. CDR1 is LNHDA, CDR2 SQIVND, per germline (reference sequence). This CDR3 is CASSRAGTDSGNTIYF. As DNA, the CDR3 is TGTGCCAGTAGTCGAGCCGGGACGGACTCTGGAAACACCATATATTTT.

The DNA of the CDR3 is TGCAGTGCTAGTGACGGGAGCGAGCAGTTCTTC. Its translation is CSASDGSEQFF. The chain joins TRBV20-1 to TRBJ2-1, with D possibly TRBD2 on 6 matching bases. CDR3 length: 11 residues. Trimming took off 3 bases at V and 10 bases at J, with 10 bases between the two ends. Germline loops: CDR1 DFQATT, CDR2 SNEGSKA (reference sequence).

The chain has TRBV18 and TRBJ1-2, with TRBD1 matching over 7 bases. CDR3 size: 15 residues. The V segment lost 0 bases and the J segment 4 bases; nucleotides outside the gene matches: 5. Germline V gives CDR1 KGHSH, CDR2 LQKENI. DNA for the CDR3: TGTGCCAGCTCACCACCCGGGACAGTGGGCTATGGCTACACCTTC. This codes for CASSPPGTVGYGYTF.

The V and J genes are TRBV10-3 and TRBJ2-5, with no clear D. Germline CDR1 and CDR2: ENHRY and SYGVKD. This CDR3 has 17 amino acids. V was trimmed by 2 bases and J by 2 bases, leaving 18 bases between them. CDR3 sequence (DNA): TGTGCCATCAGTGAGGCCACCTTTTCACCGATTCAAGAGACCCAGTACTTC. Encoded protein: CAISEATFSPIQETQYF.

This chain links TRBV19 with TRBJ2-1; the D gene is possibly TRBD2 (5 bases). Trimming cost V 5 bases and J 3 bases, with 5 bases left between them. Germline loops: CDR1 LNHDA, CDR2 SQIVND (reference sequence). The CDR3 runs 12 residues. CDR3 amino acids: CASSRDYNEQFF. Written as DNA, the CDR3 is TGTGCCAGTAGTCGGGACTACAATGAGCAGTTCTTC.

The rearrangement joins TRBV7-6 to TRBJ2-7; D gene ambiguous. The germline CDR1 and CDR2 sequences are SGHVS and FNYEAQ. Trimming pared 1 base from V and 2 bases from J, leaving 6 bases between. This CDR3 has 13 residues. The DNA for the CDR3 is TGTGCCAGCAGCTTAGGGGTAGCCTACGAGCAGTACTTC. Its translation: CASSLGVAYEQYF.

This clone was recorded only once. This chain uses TRBV19 with TRBJ1-5, with 9 bases identical to TRBD1. In germline, CDR1 is LNHDA, CDR2 SQIVND (reference sequence). V shed 4 bases, J shed 6 bases, and the junction held 4 bases outside the gene matches. This CDR3 is 14 amino acids long. The CDR3 DNA follows: TGTGCCAGTAGTAGGGACAGGGTCCGTCAGCCCCAGCATTTT. Protein sequence: CASSRDRVRQPQHF.

This rearrangement joins TRBV5-6 to TRBJ2-7; the match to TRBD2 covers 13 bases. The length of the CDR3 is 15 residues. With V trimmed by 4 bases and J by 5 bases, 6 bases remained unmatched. Germline assignment: CDR1 SGHDT and CDR2 YYEEEE. The CDR3 region is CASSAGLAGPDEQYF. The DNA for the CDR3 is TGTGCCAGCAGCGCGGGACTAGCGGGGCCTGACGAGCAGTACTTC.

The rearrangement links TRBV28 to TRBJ1-1; a possible D gene is TRBD1 (5 bases). CDR1 and CDR2 from the germline V gene are MDHEN and SYDVKM. This CDR3 has 15 amino acids. Between the trimmed V and J ends, which lost 2 bases and 1 base, there was a span of 11 bases. The chain's CDR3 is CASSLGRVRNTEAFF. CDR3 nucleotide sequence: TGTGCCAGCAGTTTAGGCAGGGTGAGGAACACTGAAGCTTTCTTT.

The chain uses TRBV14 and TRBJ1-5; D unresolved. Germline V gene data show CDR1 as SGHDN and CDR2 as FVKESK. Deletions cut 4 bases from V and 3 bases from J, with 13 bases between. The CDR3 is 15 amino acids. The CDR3 is CASSRLDRYNQPQHF. In DNA form, the CDR3 reads TGTGCCAGCAGCCGTCTTGACCGATACAATCAGCCCCAGCATTTT.

This rearrangement joins TRBV2 to TRBJ2-5, with TRBD1 matching 8 bases. Germline CDR1 reads SNHLY; CDR2 reads FYNNEI. Germline trimming cut 5 bases from V and 5 bases from J; bases unmatched to any gene: 10. The CDR3 contains 15 residues. CDR3 in DNA: TGTGCCAGCAGTCGCGACCAGGGGGCGAAGGAGACCCAGTACTTC. It specifies CASSRDQGAKETQYF. The full variable domain, in which reference TRBV2 and TRBJ2-5 provide the parts outside the CDR3, is EPEVTQTPSHQVTQMGQEVILRCVPISNHLYFYWYRQILGQKVEFLVSFYNNEISEKSEIFDDQFSVERPDGSNFTLKIRSTKLEDSAMYFCASSRDQGAKETQYFGPGTRLLVL.

The chain joins TRBV6-6 to TRBJ2-1; D ambiguous. V lost 10 bases and J lost 7, with 11 bases in between. This CDR3 has 11 residues. Germline CDR1 is MNHNY and CDR2 is SVGAGI (reference sequence). This CDR3 reads CATHFWNEQFF. The CDR3 nucleotides read TGTGCCACCCACTTCTGGAATGAGCAGTTCTTC.

The chain uses TRBV19 and TRBJ2-7; perhaps D is TRBD1 or TRBD2 (5 bases each). CDR3 length: 16 amino acids. Germline V gives CDR1 LNHDA, CDR2 SQIVND (reference sequence). V was pared by 5 bases and J by 2 bases, with 19 bases between. The CDR3 DNA sequence: TGTGCCAGTAGTGGCCAAACAAGTTGGGGACCCTACGAGCAGTACTTC. Encoded protein: CASSGQTSWGPYEQYF.

The J gene is TRBJ1-2, the V gene TRBV27; D uncertain. V gave up 5 bases and J gave up 4 bases, with 14 bases separating them. CDR3 length: 14 residues. In germline, CDR1 is MNHEY, CDR2 SMNVEV (reference sequence). CDR3 bases: TGTGCCAGCAGTCAAAACCCGAGCCCCTATGGCTACACCTTC. Translation gives CASSQNPSPYGYTF.

V is TRBV19 and J is TRBJ1-4; D gene unclear. This CDR3 has 13 amino acids. The V gene's germline CDR1 is LNHDA and CDR2 SQIVND (reference sequence). V lost 4 bases, J lost 15 bases, and 18 bases lay in between. In DNA, the CDR3 is TGTGCCAGTAGTACCCCGGCAGCCGTGCTAGTGTTTTTT. Its translation: CASSTPAAVLVFF.